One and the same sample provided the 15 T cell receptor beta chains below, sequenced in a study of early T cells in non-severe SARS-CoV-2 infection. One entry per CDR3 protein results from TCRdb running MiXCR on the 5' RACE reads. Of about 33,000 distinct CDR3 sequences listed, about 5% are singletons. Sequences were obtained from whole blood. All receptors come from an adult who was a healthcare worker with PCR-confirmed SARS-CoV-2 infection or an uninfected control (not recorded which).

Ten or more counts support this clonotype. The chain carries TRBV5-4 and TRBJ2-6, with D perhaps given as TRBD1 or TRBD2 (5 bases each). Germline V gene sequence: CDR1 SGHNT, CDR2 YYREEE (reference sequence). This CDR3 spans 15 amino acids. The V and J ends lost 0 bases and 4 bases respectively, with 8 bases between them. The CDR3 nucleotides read TGTGCCAGCAGCTTGGAAGGGACCGGGGCCAACGTCCTGACTTTC. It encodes CASSLEGTGANVLTF.

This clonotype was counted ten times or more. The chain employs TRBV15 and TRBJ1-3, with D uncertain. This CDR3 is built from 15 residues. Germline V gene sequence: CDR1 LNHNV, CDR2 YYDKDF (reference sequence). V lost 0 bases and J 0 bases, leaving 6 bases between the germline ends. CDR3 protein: CATSREQISGNTIYF. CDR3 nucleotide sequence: TGTGCCACCAGCAGAGAACAAATCTCTGGAAACACCATATATTTT.

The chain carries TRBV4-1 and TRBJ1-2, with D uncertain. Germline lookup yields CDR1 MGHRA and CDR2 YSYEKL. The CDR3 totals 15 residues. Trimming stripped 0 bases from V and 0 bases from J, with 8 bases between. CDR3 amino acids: CASSQERAPNYGYTF. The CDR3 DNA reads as TGCGCCAGCAGCCAAGAACGGGCGCCTAACTATGGCTACACCTTC.

CDR3 protein: CASSLVVSGANVLTF. The CDR3 nucleotides are TGTGCCAGCAGCCTAGTGGTCTCTGGGGCCAACGTCCTGACTTTC. V gene TRBV7-9 combines with J gene TRBJ2-6, with D hard to call. The CDR3 covers 15 residues. Trimming removed 5 bases from V and 0 bases from J, with 8 bases in between. From germline, CDR1 is SEHNR and CDR2 FQNEAQ (reference sequence).

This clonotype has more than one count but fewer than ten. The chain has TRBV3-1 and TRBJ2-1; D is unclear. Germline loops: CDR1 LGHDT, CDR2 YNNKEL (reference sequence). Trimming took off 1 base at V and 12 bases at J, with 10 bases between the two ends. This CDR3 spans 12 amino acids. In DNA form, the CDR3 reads TGTGCCAGCAGCCAAGGAGGAGTAGGGCAGTTCTTC. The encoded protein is CASSQGGVGQFF.

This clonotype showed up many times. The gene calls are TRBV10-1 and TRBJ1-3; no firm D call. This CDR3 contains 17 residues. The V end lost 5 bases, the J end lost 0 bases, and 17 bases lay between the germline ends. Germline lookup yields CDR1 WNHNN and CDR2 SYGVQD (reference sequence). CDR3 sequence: CASSFWAQRGSGNTIYF. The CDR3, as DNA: TGCGCCAGCAGTTTCTGGGCCCAACGGGGCTCTGGAAACACCATATATTTT.

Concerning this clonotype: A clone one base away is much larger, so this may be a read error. The CDR3 region is CASSLPPSSYHNEQFF. CDR3 in DNA: TGTGCCAGCAGCTTACCCCCTAGCTCTTACCACAATGAGCAGTTCTTC. The rearrangement links TRBV7-2 to TRBJ2-1, with D perhaps TRBD2 (5 bases). CDR1 is SGHTA, CDR2 FQGNSA, per germline. The CDR3 is 16 residues long. The germline V and J ends were trimmed by 2 bases and 5 bases, with 16 bases remaining between them.

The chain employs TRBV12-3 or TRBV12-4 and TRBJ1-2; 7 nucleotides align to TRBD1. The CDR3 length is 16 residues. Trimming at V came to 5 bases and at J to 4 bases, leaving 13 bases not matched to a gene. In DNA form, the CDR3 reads TGTGCCAGCAGTCGGGACAGCTCTGGCCTATCCTATGGCTACACCTTC. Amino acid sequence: CASSRDSSGLSYGYTF.

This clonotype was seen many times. The CDR3 loop is CASSFLSLGGGSEATNEKLFF. DNA of the CDR3: TGTGCCAGCAGTTTCTTATCCCTGGGGGGAGGGTCTGAAGCAACTAATGAAAAACTGTTTTTT. The J gene is TRBJ1-4, the V gene TRBV27, with a possible D match to TRBD1 (5 bases). V dropped 3 bases and J dropped 0 bases, with 26 bases sitting between them. The CDR3 has 21 amino acids. Germline values: CDR1 MNHEY, CDR2 SMNVEV (reference sequence).

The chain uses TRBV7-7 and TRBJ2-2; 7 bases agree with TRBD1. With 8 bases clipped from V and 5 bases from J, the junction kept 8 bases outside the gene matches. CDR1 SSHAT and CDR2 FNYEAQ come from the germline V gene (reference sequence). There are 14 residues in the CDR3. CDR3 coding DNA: TGTGCCAGCGGGCAGGGGGTGAAGACCGGGGAGCTGTTTTTT. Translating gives CASGQGVKTGELFF.

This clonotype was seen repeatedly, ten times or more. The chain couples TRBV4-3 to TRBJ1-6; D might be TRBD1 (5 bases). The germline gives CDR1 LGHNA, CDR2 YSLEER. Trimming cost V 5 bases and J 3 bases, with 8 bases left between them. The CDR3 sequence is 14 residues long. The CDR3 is CASSTGYYNSPLHF. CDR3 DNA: TGCGCCAGCAGCACAGGTTACTATAATTCACCCCTCCACTTT.

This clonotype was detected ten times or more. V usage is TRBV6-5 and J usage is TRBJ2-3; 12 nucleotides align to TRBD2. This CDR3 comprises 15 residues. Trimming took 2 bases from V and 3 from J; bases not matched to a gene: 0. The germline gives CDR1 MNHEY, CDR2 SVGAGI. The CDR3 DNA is TGTGCCAGCAGTTACGGACTAGCGGGGACAGATACGCAGTATTTT. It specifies CASSYGLAGTDTQYF.

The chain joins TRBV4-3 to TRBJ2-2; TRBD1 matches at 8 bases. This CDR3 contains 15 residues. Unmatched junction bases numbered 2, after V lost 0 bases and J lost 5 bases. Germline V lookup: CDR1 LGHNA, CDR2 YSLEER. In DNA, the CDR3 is TGCGCCAGCAGCCAAGATCAGGGGGCGACCGGGGAGCTGTTTTTT. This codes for CASSQDQGATGELFF.

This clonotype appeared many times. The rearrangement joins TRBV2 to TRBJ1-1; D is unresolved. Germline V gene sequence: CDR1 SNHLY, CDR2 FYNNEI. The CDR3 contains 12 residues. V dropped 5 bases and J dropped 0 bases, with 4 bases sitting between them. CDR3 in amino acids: CASSLMNTEAFF. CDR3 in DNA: TGTGCCAGCAGTCTCATGAACACTGAAGCTTTCTTT.

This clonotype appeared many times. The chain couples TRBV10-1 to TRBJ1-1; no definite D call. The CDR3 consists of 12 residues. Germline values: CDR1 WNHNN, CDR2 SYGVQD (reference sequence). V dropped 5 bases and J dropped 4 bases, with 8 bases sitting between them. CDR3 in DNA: TGCGCCAGCAGTTCAGGTCCCACTGAAGCTTTCTTT. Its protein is CASSSGPTEAFF.